This passage covers 7 T cell receptor beta chains from one sample sequenced in a study of blood T cell repertoires in COVID-19. Assay used: immunoSEQ multiplex PCR; TCRdb lists only in-frame clones, some missing. The sample carries 200,000 to 250,000 clones, about 90% recorded once. Sequenced material: PBMCs or T cells enriched from blood (not recorded which). The origin of the receptors is a woman in her forties or fifties with acute COVID-19.

The rearrangement uses TRBV19 and TRBJ2-7; 10 bases agree with TRBD1. This CDR3 is 15 amino acids long. The V gene end was trimmed by 6 bases and the J gene end by 4 bases; junction bases not matched to a gene: 9. Germline CDR1 is LNHDA and CDR2 is SQIVND (reference sequence). CDR3 in amino acids: CASSRRDRGLYEQYF. CDR3 coding DNA: TGTGCCAGTAGCCGCCGGGACAGGGGTCTTTACGAGCAGTACTTC.

CDR3 nucleotide sequence: TGTGCCAGCAGTCCCCGACTCCCGGGGACAGATACGCAGTATTTT. Amino acid sequence: CASSPRLPGTDTQYF. The chain employs TRBV6-2 or TRBV6-3 and TRBJ2-3, with a weak D call TRBD2 (5 bases). The V end was cut by 5 bases, the J end by 3 bases, with 15 bases between. CDR1 and CDR2 (germline): MNHEY, SVGEGT. The CDR3 is 15 amino acids.

Only one count was recorded for this clone. V and J are TRBV28 and TRBJ2-5; possible D gene TRBD2, 7 bases. Between the trimmed V and J ends, which lost 9 bases and 3 bases, there was a span of 17 bases. The CDR3 spans 14 residues. From germline, CDR1 is MDHEN and CDR2 SYDVKM. The CDR3 loop is CARTRSGGEETQYF. The DNA for the CDR3 is TGTGCCAGGACCCGTTCGGGGGGCGAAGAGACCCAGTACTTC.

CDR3 sequence: CAINPGTVAETQYF. The CDR3 DNA reads TGTGCCATCAACCCCGGGACAGTTGCGGAGACCCAGTACTTC. The chain uses TRBV10-3 and TRBJ2-5, with 7 bases aligning to TRBD1. This CDR3 comprises 14 residues. Germline CDR1 reads ENHRY; CDR2 reads SYGVKD. With 7 bases clipped from V and 5 bases from J, the junction kept 10 bases outside the gene matches.

The chain recombines TRBV7-9 with TRBJ2-1, with 10 bases lining up with TRBD2. CDR3 size: 18 residues. CDR1 is SEHNR and CDR2 is FQNEAQ in the germline V gene (reference sequence). V shed 4 bases and J 7 bases; nucleotides not matched to a gene: 16. The CDR3 bases are TGTGCCAGCAGCTCCCCCGGGGATCTAGCGGGAGACCTTAATGAGCAGTTCTTC. Translation: CASSSPGDLAGDLNEQFF.

This chain uses TRBV13 with TRBJ2-1; TRBD2 matches at 10 bases. V lost 5 bases and J lost 5; bases outside the gene matches: 6. The CDR3 is 15 amino acids. Germline V gene lookup returns CDR1 PRHDT and CDR2 FYEKMQ (reference sequence). CDR3 residues: CASSQSGRGDNEQFF. As DNA, the CDR3 is TGTGCCAGCAGCCAAAGCGGGAGGGGCGACAATGAGCAGTTCTTC. Filled out from reference TRBV13 and TRBJ2-1, the complete variable domain reads AAGVIQSPRHLIKEKRETATLKCYPIPRHDTVYWYQQGPGQDPQFLISFYEKMQSDKGSIPDRFSAQQFSDYHSELNMSSLELGDSALYFCASSQSGRGDNEQFFGPGTRLTVL.

This chain joins TRBV15 and TRBJ1-5, with 7 bases that match TRBD1. CDR1 is LNHNV and CDR2 is YYDKDF in the germline V gene (reference sequence). J lost 6 bases, V lost 5 bases, and 16 bases had no gene match. The CDR3 covers 17 residues. CDR3 sequence reads: CATSSRGRLTGFQPQHF. CDR3 in DNA: TGTGCCACCAGCTCCCGGGGCCGCTTGACAGGGTTTCAGCCCCAGCATTTT.